Listed here is a single TCR beta chain. Its antigen is as yet unknown. TCRdb's table, derived via immunoSEQ multiplex PCR, lists solely in-frame clones and lacks some. The sample yields 110,000 to 150,000 clones, more than 85% seen once. The validation cohort, a group of 100 to 150 subjects, included the donors and was separate from the roughly 670-subject first cohort. The data stem from a study of cytomegalovirus exposure and HLA in healthy donors. Notes on the study in general: The tendency of first-cohort TCR clusters to co-occur in the 120 validation repertoires was the finding of a later analysis. Most TCR sequences were uncommon, yet certain public TCRs appeared in many donors. Confirmation in vitro established that three CMV-associated chains were specific for CMV antigens.

Germline loops: CDR1 MNHEY, CDR2 SVGAGI. V was pared by 2 bases and J by 4 bases, with 8 bases between. The CDR3 sequence is 13 residues long. The V gene is TRBV6-5, the J gene TRBJ1-1; D is uncertain. The sequencing input was PBMCs. The receptor's source is a man younger than 30 in good health and CMV-seronegative. DNA for the CDR3: TGTGCCAGCAGTTACGGGTCGGGCACTGAAGCTTTCTTT. This codes for CASSYGSGTEAFF.